The 27 T cell receptor beta chains listed next were all sequenced from one sample in a study of T cell responses to AZD1222 COVID-19 vaccine. TCRdb's table, derived via immunoSEQ multiplex PCR, lists solely in-frame clones and lacks some. The sample has 120,000 or so clones, approximately 90% seen once. The sample in question was peripheral blood, obtained on day 0 of AZD1222 vaccination. Receptor source: an adult in good health.

The rearrangement joins TRBV2 to TRBJ2-6, with 12 nucleotides matching TRBD1. Trimming removed 4 bases from V and 0 bases from J; junction bases left unmatched: 13. Germline V lookup: CDR1 SNHLY, CDR2 FYNNEI. The CDR3 runs 21 residues. The CDR3 sequence: CASSGDRGQPSAPSGANVLTF. The DNA for the CDR3 is TGTGCCAGCAGTGGGGACAGGGGGCAACCGTCGGCACCCTCTGGGGCCAACGTCCTGACTTTC.

This clone was picked up one time. V is TRBV7-9 and J is TRBJ1-2, with D tentatively TRBD1 (5 bases). V lost 4 bases to trimming and J lost 3 bases, with 12 bases between them. Germline lookup yields CDR1 SEHNR and CDR2 FQNEAQ (reference sequence). The CDR3 sequence is 14 residues long. The CDR3: CASSSYQGDYGYTF. CDR3 coding DNA: TGTGCCAGCAGCTCTTACCAGGGCGACTATGGCTACACCTTC.

V gene TRBV5-6 combines with J gene TRBJ1-5; tentatively, D is TRBD1 (5 bases). The germline V gene has CDR1 SGHDT and CDR2 YYEEEE. The CDR3 has 12 residues. The V end was cut by 4 bases, the J end by 6 bases, with 8 bases between. In DNA form, the CDR3 reads TGTGCCAGCAGCCGGGACGCTCAGCCCCAGCATTTT. It is translated as CASSRDAQPQHF.

The chain uses TRBV10-1 and TRBJ2-2; possibly TRBD1 for D (6 bases). Trimming took off 4 bases at V and 1 base at J, with 19 bases between the two ends. The germline V gene encodes CDR1 WNHNN and CDR2 SYGVQD (reference sequence). CDR3 length: 18 amino acids. CDR3 loop: CASSAPPGTLQNTGELFF. The CDR3 region has the DNA TGCGCCAGCAGTGCCCCACCCGGGACACTCCAGAACACCGGGGAGCTGTTTTTT.

The genes are TRBV5-1 and TRBJ2-2; the D gene is possibly TRBD2 (5 bases). Trimming took 1 base from V and 5 from J, leaving 15 bases between them. The CDR3 length is 16 residues. In germline, CDR1 is SGHRS, CDR2 YFSETQ. CDR3 sequence (DNA): TGCGCCAGCAGCTTGCAGGCGGGCGTCCCAACCGGGGAGCTGTTTTTT. It encodes CASSLQAGVPTGELFF.

J is TRBJ2-5 and V is TRBV3-1 (or the pseudogene TRBV3-2), with 13 bases aligning to TRBD2. CDR1 LGHDT and CDR2 YNNKEL come from the germline V gene (reference sequence). J gave up 3 bases and V 3 bases, and 4 bases lay outside the gene matches. This CDR3 region has 16 residues. The CDR3 coding sequence is TGTGCCAGCAGCCACGCAACTAGCGGGGGGGAAGAGACCCAGTACTTC. It encodes CASSHATSGGEETQYF.

CDR3 protein: CASSYPGEGGEKLFF. The CDR3 DNA reads as TGTGCCAGCAGTTACCCCGGGGAGGGAGGGGAAAAACTGTTTTTT. This chain links TRBV6-5 with TRBJ1-4; D unresolved. CDR1 MNHEY and CDR2 SVGAGI come from the germline V gene. This CDR3 spans 15 amino acids. The V end lost 2 bases, the J end lost 8 bases, and 15 bases lay between the germline ends.

The DNA for the CDR3 is TGTGCCAGCAGCCAAGATATGGCACAACAAGAGACCCAGTACTTC. Protein sequence: CASSQDMAQQETQYF. The chain carries TRBV14 and TRBJ2-5, with unresolved D. V gave up 0 bases and J gave up 2 bases, with 10 bases separating them. The CDR3 extends over 15 amino acids. The germline CDR1 and CDR2 sequences are SGHDN and FVKESK.

The rearrangement links TRBV5-4 to TRBJ1-6, with D unclear. The CDR3 has 14 amino acids. CDR1 and CDR2 (germline): SGHNT, YYREEE (reference sequence). V was shortened by 0 bases and J by 6 bases, with 7 bases between the two germline ends. CDR3 coding DNA: TGTGCCAGCAGCTTGGACTCGCTTAATTCACCCCTCCACTTT. Residues: CASSLDSLNSPLHF.

The chain joins TRBV7-9 to TRBJ2-3; a weak D match, TRBD1 (5 bases). V lost 5 bases, J lost 0 bases, and 12 bases lay in between. Germline V gene lookup returns CDR1 SEHNR and CDR2 FQNEAQ (reference sequence). The CDR3 runs to 15 residues. CDR3: CASSLLGASTDTQYF. CDR3 DNA: TGTGCCAGCAGCCTCCTAGGGGCCAGCACAGATACGCAGTATTTT.

The genes are TRBV7-2 and TRBJ1-5; D perhaps matches TRBD1 (5 bases). Germline assignment: CDR1 SGHTA and CDR2 FQGNSA. The CDR3 length is 13 residues. With 5 bases removed from V and 6 bases from J, the gap between germline ends came to 11 bases. CDR3 loop: CASSVGGSQPQHF. The DNA of the CDR3 is TGTGCCAGCAGCGTGGGGGGAAGTCAGCCCCAGCATTTT.

The chain joins TRBV2 to TRBJ2-1, with 10 bases identical to TRBD1. Germline CDR1 and CDR2: SNHLY and FYNNEI. The length of the CDR3 is 14 residues. J lost 12 bases, V lost 4 bases, and 9 bases had no gene match. The DNA of the CDR3 is TGTGCCAGCAGTGTAATCAATGACAGGGGGCCGCAGTTCTTC. Encoded protein: CASSVINDRGPQFF.

The chain has TRBV18 and TRBJ2-3, with unresolved D. The CDR3 consists of 14 residues. CDR1 and CDR2 from the germline V gene are KGHSH and LQKENI. Trimming removed 4 bases at V and 1 base at J, with 9 bases between. The CDR3 sequence: CASSLDTGTDTQYF. CDR3 DNA: TGTGCCAGCTCACTCGACACAGGCACAGATACGCAGTATTTT.

The rearrangement uses TRBV19 and TRBJ2-3; 10 nucleotides line up with TRBD2. This CDR3 is 15 amino acids long. Trimming at V came to 3 bases and at J to 5 bases, leaving 5 bases not matched to a gene. The germline CDR1 and CDR2 sequences are LNHDA and SQIVND (reference sequence). CDR3: CASSMLAGARDTQYF. The CDR3 region has the DNA TGTGCCAGTAGTATGCTAGCGGGAGCTAGAGATACGCAGTATTTT.

The chain uses TRBV6-5 and TRBJ1-6; D might be TRBD1 (5 bases). V lost 5 bases, J lost 6 bases, and 11 bases lay in between. This CDR3 has 14 amino acids. Per germline, CDR1 MNHEY and CDR2 SVGAGI. In nucleotides, the CDR3 is TGTGCCAGCAGTCTTCAGGGTGCTAATTCACCCCTCCACTTT. Its protein is CASSLQGANSPLHF.

Comment on this clone: The germline gene is not matched at one end of the junction; a read error may be the cause. V usage is TRBV7-7 and J usage is TRBJ2-5, with TRBD2 as a possible D gene (5 bases). CDR3 length equals 13 residues. Germline V gives CDR1 SSHAT, CDR2 FNYEAQ (reference sequence). This CDR3 reads CASSPGRGETQYF. CDR3 DNA: TGTGCTAGCAGCCCTGGCCGGGGAGAGACCCAGTACTTC.

This rearrangement joins TRBV7-2 to TRBJ2-2; D perhaps matches TRBD2 (6 bases). The length of the CDR3 is 16 residues. Trimming left V 1 base short and J 1 base short, with 10 bases between. Germline assignment: CDR1 SGHTA and CDR2 FQGNSA. CDR3 coding DNA: TGTGCCAGCAGCTTAGGAGTCGGGGGGAACACCGGGGAGCTGTTTTTT. It yields the protein CASSLGVGGNTGELFF.

This chain links TRBV6-5 with TRBJ2-1, with no clear D. CDR3 length: 12 residues. V was cut by 7 bases and J by 0 bases, with 4 bases left in between. Germline CDR1 is MNHEY and CDR2 is SVGAGI. In DNA, the CDR3 is TGTGCCAGCAAAGGCTCCTACAATGAGCAGTTCTTC. It specifies CASKGSYNEQFF.

J is TRBJ2-7 and V is TRBV2; 9 nucleotides line up with TRBD2. The V gene's germline CDR1 is SNHLY and CDR2 FYNNEI. The length of the CDR3 is 15 residues. The V gene end was trimmed by 1 base and the J gene end by 2 bases; junction bases not matched to a gene: 3. CDR3 protein: CASSEGGGRAYEQYF. DNA of the CDR3: TGTGCCAGCAGTGAAGGGGGCGGGAGGGCCTACGAGCAGTACTTC.

The CDR3 region is CASSELRTGDGYTF. The DNA of the CDR3 is TGTGCCAGCTCAGAGCTCAGGACGGGGGACGGCTACACCTTC. The rearrangement links TRBV18 to TRBJ1-2; D may be TRBD1 (5 bases). Per germline, CDR1 KGHSH and CDR2 LQKENI. The CDR3 is made up of 14 amino acids. Between the trimmed V and J ends, which lost 5 bases and 8 bases, there was a span of 18 bases.

The V gene is TRBV5-4, the J gene TRBJ1-2, with TRBD1 identical over 7 bases. This CDR3 spans 15 amino acids. The V gene end was trimmed by 0 bases and the J gene end by 4 bases; junction bases not matched to a gene: 6. In germline, CDR1 is SGHNT, CDR2 YYREEE (reference sequence). CDR3 sequence: CASSLGQGSIYGYTF. The CDR3, as DNA: TGTGCCAGCAGCTTGGGACAGGGCAGCATCTATGGCTACACCTTC.

The chain has TRBV6-5 and TRBJ1-2; 7 positions match TRBD1. J was trimmed by 3 bases and V by 7 bases; bases with no gene match: 11. Per germline, CDR1 MNHEY and CDR2 SVGAGI. The CDR3 runs to 15 residues. The CDR3 region is CASTETTGAHYGYTF. CDR3 in DNA: TGTGCCAGCACCGAAACCACAGGGGCTCACTATGGCTACACCTTC.

The chain employs TRBV6-4 and TRBJ2-7; a weak D match, TRBD1 (6 bases). This CDR3 is built from 12 residues. Per the germline V gene, CDR1 is MRHNA and CDR2 is SNTAGT. The V end lost 0 bases, the J end lost 7 bases, and 7 bases lay between the germline ends. CDR3 region: CASSDSQGEQYF. CDR3 in DNA: TGTGCCAGCAGTGACTCCCAGGGGGAGCAGTACTTC.

The J gene is TRBJ2-5, the V gene TRBV3-1 (or the pseudogene TRBV3-2); a weak D match, TRBD2 (5 bases). This CDR3 contains 12 residues. CDR1 is LGHDT and CDR2 is YNNKEL in the germline V gene (reference sequence). Trimming took off 7 bases at V and 1 base at J, with 7 bases between the two ends. The CDR3 DNA sequence: TGTGCCAGCAAGAGCGGCCAAGAGACCCAGTACTTC. Translating it yields CASKSGQETQYF.

The table lists this clone with many counts. The V call is TRBV5-1, the J call TRBJ2-1; 8 positions agree with TRBD1. This CDR3 has 14 amino acids. With V trimmed by 5 bases and J by 5 bases, 6 bases remained unmatched. Germline CDR1 and CDR2: SGHRS and YFSETQ. CDR3: CASSSGGLNNEQFF. CDR3 in DNA: TGCGCCAGCAGTTCAGGGGGCTTGAACAATGAGCAGTTCTTC.

The sample holds one count of this clone. At the DNA level, this CDR3 is encoded by other sequences in the same sample as well. The gene calls are TRBV27 and TRBJ1-1, with D unresolved. Germline V lookup: CDR1 MNHEY, CDR2 SMNVEV (reference sequence). V was trimmed by 2 bases and J by 0 bases, leaving 4 bases between them. The CDR3 extends over 13 amino acids. CDR3 protein: CASSLRMNTEAFF. Written as DNA, the CDR3 is TGTGCCAGCAGTTTAAGGATGAACACTGAAGCTTTCTTT.

The chain uses TRBV11-2 and TRBJ2-7; TRBD2 matches at 7 bases. The CDR3 contains 13 residues. The J segment lost 0 bases and the V segment lost 5 bases, leaving 1 base of the junction unmatched. Germline values: CDR1 SGHAT, CDR2 FQNNGV. The DNA of the CDR3 is TGTGCCAGCAGCGGCGGGGGCTCCTACGAGCAGTACTTC. It is translated as CASSGGGSYEQYF.